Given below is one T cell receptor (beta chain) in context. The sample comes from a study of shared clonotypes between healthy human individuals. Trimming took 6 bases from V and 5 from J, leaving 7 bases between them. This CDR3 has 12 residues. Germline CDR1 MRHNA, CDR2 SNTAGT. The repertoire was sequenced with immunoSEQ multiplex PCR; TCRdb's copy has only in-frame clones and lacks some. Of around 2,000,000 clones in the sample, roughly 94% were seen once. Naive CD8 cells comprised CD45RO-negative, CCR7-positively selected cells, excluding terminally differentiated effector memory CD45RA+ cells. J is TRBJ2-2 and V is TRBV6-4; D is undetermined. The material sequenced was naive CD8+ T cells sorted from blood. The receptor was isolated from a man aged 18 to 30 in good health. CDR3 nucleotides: TGTGCCAGCAGGGGGTTGACCGGGGAGCTGTTTTTT. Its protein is CASRGLTGELFF.